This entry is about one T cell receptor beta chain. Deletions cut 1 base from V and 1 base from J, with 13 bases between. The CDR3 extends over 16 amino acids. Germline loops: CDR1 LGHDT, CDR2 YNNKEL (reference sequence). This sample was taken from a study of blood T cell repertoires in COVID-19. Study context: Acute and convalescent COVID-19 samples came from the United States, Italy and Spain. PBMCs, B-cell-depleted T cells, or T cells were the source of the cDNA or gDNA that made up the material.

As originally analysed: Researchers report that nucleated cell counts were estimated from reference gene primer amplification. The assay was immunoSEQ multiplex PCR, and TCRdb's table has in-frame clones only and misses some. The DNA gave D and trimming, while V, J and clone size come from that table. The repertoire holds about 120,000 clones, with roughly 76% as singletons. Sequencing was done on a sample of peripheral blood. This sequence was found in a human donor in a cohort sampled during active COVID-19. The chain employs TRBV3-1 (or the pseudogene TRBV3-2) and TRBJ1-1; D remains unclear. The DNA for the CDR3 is TGTGCCAGCAGCCAAGGTGTAGTATCTTCGAACACTGAAGCTTTCTTT. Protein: CASSQGVVSSNTEAFF.